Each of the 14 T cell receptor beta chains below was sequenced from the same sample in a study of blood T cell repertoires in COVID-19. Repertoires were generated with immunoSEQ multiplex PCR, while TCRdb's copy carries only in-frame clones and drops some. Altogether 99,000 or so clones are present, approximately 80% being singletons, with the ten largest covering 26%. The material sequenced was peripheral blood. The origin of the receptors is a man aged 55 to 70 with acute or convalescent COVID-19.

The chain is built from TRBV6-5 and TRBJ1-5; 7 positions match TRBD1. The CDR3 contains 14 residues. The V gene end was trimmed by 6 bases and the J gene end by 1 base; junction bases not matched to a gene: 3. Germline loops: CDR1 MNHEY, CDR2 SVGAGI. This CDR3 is CASRADRSNQPQHF. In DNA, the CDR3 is TGTGCCAGCAGGGCGGACAGGAGCAATCAGCCCCAGCATTTT.

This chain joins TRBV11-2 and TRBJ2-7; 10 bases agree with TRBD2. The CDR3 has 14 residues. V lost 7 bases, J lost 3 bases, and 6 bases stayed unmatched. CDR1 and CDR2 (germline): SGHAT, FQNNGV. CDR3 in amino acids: CASTLAGVVYEQYF. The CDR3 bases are TGTGCCAGCACTCTAGCGGGAGTGGTCTACGAGCAGTACTTC.

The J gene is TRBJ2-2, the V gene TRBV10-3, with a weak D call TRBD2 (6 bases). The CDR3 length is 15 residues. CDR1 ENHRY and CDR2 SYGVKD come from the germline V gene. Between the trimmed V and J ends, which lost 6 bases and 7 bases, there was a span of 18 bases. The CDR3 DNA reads TGTGCCATCAGATTAGGGGACTTCGGTGGCGGGGAGCTGTTTTTT. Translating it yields CAIRLGDFGGGELFF.

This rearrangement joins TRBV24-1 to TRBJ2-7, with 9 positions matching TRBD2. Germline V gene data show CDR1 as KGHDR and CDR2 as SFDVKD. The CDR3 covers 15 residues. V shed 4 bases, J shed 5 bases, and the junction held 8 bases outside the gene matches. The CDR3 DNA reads TGTGCCACCAGTGACCCCGGGACTAGCCCCCACGAGCAGTACTTC. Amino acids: CATSDPGTSPHEQYF.

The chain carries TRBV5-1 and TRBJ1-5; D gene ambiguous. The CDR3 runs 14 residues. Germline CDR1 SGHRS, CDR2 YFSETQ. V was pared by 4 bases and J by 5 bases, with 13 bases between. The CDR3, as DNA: TGCGCCAGCAGCCTCCCCGCGGGCGATCAGCCCCAGCATTTT. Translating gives CASSLPAGDQPQHF.

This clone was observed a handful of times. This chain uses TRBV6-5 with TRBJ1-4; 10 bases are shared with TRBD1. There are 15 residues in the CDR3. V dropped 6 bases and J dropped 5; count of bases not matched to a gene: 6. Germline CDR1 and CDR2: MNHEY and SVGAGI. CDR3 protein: CASSEATGGNEKLFF. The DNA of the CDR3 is TGTGCCAGCAGCGAGGCGACAGGGGGCAATGAAAAACTGTTTTTT.

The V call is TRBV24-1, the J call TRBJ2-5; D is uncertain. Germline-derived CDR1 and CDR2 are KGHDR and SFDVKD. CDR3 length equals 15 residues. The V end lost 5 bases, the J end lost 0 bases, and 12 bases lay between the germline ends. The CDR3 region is CATSGAPLYQETQYF. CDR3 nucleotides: TGTGCCACCAGTGGCGCACCTCTGTACCAAGAGACCCAGTACTTC.

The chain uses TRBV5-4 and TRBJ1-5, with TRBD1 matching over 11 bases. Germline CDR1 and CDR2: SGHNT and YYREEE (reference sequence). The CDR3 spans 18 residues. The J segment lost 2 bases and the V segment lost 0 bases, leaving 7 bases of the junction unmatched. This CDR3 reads CASSLGGQGASGNQPQHF. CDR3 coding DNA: TGTGCCAGCAGCTTGGGTGGACAGGGGGCCAGTGGCAATCAGCCCCAGCATTTT.

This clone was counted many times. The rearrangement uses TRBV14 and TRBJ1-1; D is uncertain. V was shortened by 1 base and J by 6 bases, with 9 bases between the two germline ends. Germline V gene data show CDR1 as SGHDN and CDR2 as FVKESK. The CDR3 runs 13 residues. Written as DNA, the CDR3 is TGTGCCAGCAGCCAAGGGTCCGGGGCTGAAGCTTTCTTT. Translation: CASSQGSGAEAFF.

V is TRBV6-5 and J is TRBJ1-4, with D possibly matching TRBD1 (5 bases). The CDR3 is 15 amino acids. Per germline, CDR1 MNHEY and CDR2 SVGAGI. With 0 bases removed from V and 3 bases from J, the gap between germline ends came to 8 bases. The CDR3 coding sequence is TGTGCCAGCAGTTACTCAGGGGTGGCTAATGAAAAACTGTTTTTT. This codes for CASSYSGVANEKLFF.

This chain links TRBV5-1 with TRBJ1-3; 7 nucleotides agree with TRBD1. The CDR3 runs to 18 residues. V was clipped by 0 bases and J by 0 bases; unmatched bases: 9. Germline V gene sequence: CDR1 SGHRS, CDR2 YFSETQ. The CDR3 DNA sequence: TGCGCCAGCAGCTTGGAACCCCTGCGACAGGGCTCTGGAAACACCATATATTTT. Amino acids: CASSLEPLRQGSGNTIYF.

The CDR3 nucleotides read TGTGCCAGCAGGGGCAGGGCTTTGACTGGGGCCAACGTCCTGACTTTC. It yields the protein CASRGRALTGANVLTF. The chain combines TRBV27 with TRBJ2-6; D may be TRBD1 (5 bases). The germline gives CDR1 MNHEY, CDR2 SMNVEV (reference sequence). Between the trimmed V and J ends, which lost 6 bases and 2 bases, there was a span of 14 bases. The CDR3 covers 16 residues.

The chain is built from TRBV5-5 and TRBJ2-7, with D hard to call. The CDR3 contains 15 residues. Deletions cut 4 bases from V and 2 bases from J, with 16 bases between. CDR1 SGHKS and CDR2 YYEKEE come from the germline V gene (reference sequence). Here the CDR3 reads CASSPNPGPPYEQYV. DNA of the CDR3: TGTGCCAGCAGCCCTAATCCGGGTCCTCCCTACGAGCAGTACGTC.

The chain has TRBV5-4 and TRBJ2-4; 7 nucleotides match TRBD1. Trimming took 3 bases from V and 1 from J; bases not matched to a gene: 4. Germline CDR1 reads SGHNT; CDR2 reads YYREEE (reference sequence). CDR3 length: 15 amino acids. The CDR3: CASSSPGQAKNIQYF. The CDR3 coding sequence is TGTGCCAGCAGCTCGCCGGGACAGGCCAAAAACATTCAGTACTTC.